The 18 T cell receptor beta chains presented below share a single source sample, sequenced in a study of CD8 T cells in ankylosing spondylitis. One entry per CDR3 protein results from TCRdb running MiXCR on the 5' RACE reads. The data show over 150,000 distinct CDR3 sequences, roughly 13% seen once. Material: blood, either unsorted or a sorted T cell fraction (not recorded which). These receptors came from a male donor with ankylosing spondylitis or in good health (not recorded which).

This clonotype turned up a few times. A read error may produce the germline difference seen at one junction end. V is TRBV4-2 and J is TRBJ1-3, with D possibly matching TRBD1 (5 bases). CDR1 and CDR2 (germline): LGHNA, YNFKEQ. The CDR3 has 13 residues. CDR3 loop: CASSQDLGQPADF. The CDR3 region has the DNA TGTGCCAGCAGCCAAGATTTAGGACAACCAGCCGATTTT.

This clonotype has more than one count but fewer than ten. The chain has TRBV12-5 and TRBJ1-2; D is possibly TRBD1 (6 bases). The length of the CDR3 is 14 residues. Per germline, CDR1 LGHNT and CDR2 FRNRAP. V lost 1 base and J 4 bases, leaving 10 bases between the germline ends. CDR3 sequence (DNA): TGTGCTAGTGGTTTGGCGGACAGCCCCTATGGCTACACCTTC. It is translated as CASGLADSPYGYTF.

This clonotype has ten or more counts. The CDR3 coding sequence is TGTGCCAGCAGCCAGAGCAGGGGGAAGTATTTT. Translating it yields CASSQSRGKYF. The chain links TRBV12-3 or TRBV12-4 to TRBJ2-3; 7 bases are a match to TRBD1. CDR3 length: 11 amino acids. V lost 6 bases and J lost 13; bases outside the gene matches: 7.

This sequence joins TRBV19 and TRBJ2-7; a weak D match, TRBD2 (6 bases). This CDR3 is built from 12 residues. Trimming took off 3 bases at V and 7 bases at J, with 10 bases between the two ends. CDR1 and CDR2 (germline): LNHDA, SQIVND (reference sequence). This CDR3 reads CASSIMAGEQYF. CDR3 DNA: TGTGCCAGTAGTATTATGGCGGGGGAGCAGTACTTC.

Ten or more counts support this clonotype. The V and J genes are TRBV7-2 and TRBJ2-3, with a weak D call TRBD2 (5 bases). The germline V gene encodes CDR1 SGHTA and CDR2 FQGNSA. Trimming pared 5 bases from V and 2 bases from J, leaving 14 bases between. CDR3 length: 15 residues. The CDR3 here is CASSSWTYSTDTQYF. CDR3 nucleotide sequence: TGTGCCAGCAGCAGTTGGACTTATTCCACAGATACGCAGTATTTT. The whole variable domain, remainder taken from reference TRBV7-2 and TRBJ2-3, is GAGVSQSPSNKVTEKGKDVELRCDPISGHTALYWYRQSLGQGLEFLIYFQGNSAPDKSGLPSDRFSAERTGGSVSTLTIQRTQQEDSAVYLCASSSWTYSTDTQYFGPGTRLTVL.

This clonotype was picked up a small number of times. The CDR3 sequence is CASSLTPSYEQYF. The CDR3 DNA sequence: TGTGCCAGCAGCTTAACTCCGTCCTACGAGCAGTACTTC. The chain links TRBV11-2 to TRBJ2-7; D is unresolved. CDR3 length: 13 residues. Between the trimmed V and J ends, which lost 2 bases and 1 base, there was a span of 6 bases. Germline V gene sequence: CDR1 SGHAT, CDR2 FQNNGV.

The CDR3 sequence: CASSVGGPQVMNTEAFF. The CDR3 DNA sequence: TGTGCCAGCAGCGTTGGGGGACCACAAGTCATGAACACTGAAGCTTTCTTT. The rearrangement joins TRBV9 to TRBJ1-1; tentative D call: TRBD1 (5 bases). The V end was cut by 2 bases, the J end by 0 bases, with 17 bases between. Germline values: CDR1 SGDLS, CDR2 YYNGEE. The CDR3 is 17 amino acids.

The chain combines TRBV20-1 with TRBJ2-7; 12 nucleotides align to TRBD2. CDR3 length equals 16 residues. CDR1 is DFQATT, CDR2 SNEGSKA, per germline (reference sequence). After removal of 4 bases from V and 5 bases from J, the junction contained 12 bases not matched to a gene. This CDR3 is CSAKGLAGCCVDEQYF. The CDR3 DNA reads TGCAGTGCTAAGGGACTAGCGGGTTGCTGCGTGGACGAGCAGTACTTC.

This chain joins TRBV6-1 and TRBJ1-2, with D possibly matching TRBD1 (6 bases). Per the germline V gene, CDR1 is MNHNS and CDR2 is SASEGT. V lost 5 bases, J lost 4 bases, and 17 bases lay in between. The CDR3 has 15 residues. CDR3 in amino acids: CASSSVPGDLYGYTF. For the CDR3, the DNA is TGTGCCAGCAGTAGCGTCCCAGGGGACCTCTATGGCTACACCTTC.

This clonotype was picked up a small number of times. This rearrangement joins TRBV5-1 to TRBJ2-7; 8 bases agree with TRBD1. The junction had 8 bases not matched to a gene; V was cut back by 3 bases and J by 9 bases. The CDR3 runs to 13 residues. Germline V gene sequence: CDR1 SGHRS, CDR2 YFSETQ. The CDR3 DNA is TGCGCCAGCAGCTCCTCAGGGGGCGCTGGGCAGTACTTC. Translation gives CASSSSGGAGQYF. Using reference TRBV5-1 and TRBJ2-7 for the parts outside the CDR3, the full variable domain is KAGVTQTPRYLIKTRGQQVTLSCSPISGHRSVSWYQQTPGQGLQFLFEYFSETQRNKGNFPGRFSGRQFSNSRSEMNVSTLELGDSALYLCASSSSGGAGQYFGPGTRLTVT.

In its sample, this clonotype was seen a few times. The rearrangement links TRBV5-6 to TRBJ2-1; TRBD2 is a possible D gene (5 bases). From germline, CDR1 is SGHDT and CDR2 YYEEEE. V lost 4 bases and J lost 7, with 18 bases in between. The CDR3 totals 15 residues. The CDR3 sequence: CASSGRTDPWNEQFF. The CDR3 DNA follows: TGTGCCAGCAGCGGCAGGACTGACCCATGGAATGAGCAGTTCTTC.

This clonotype was counted between two and nine times. The chain's CDR3 is CASSLLDRGYNTEAFF. The CDR3 DNA follows: TGCGCCAGCAGCCTCCTTGACAGGGGATATAACACTGAAGCTTTCTTT. The genes are TRBV4-1 and TRBJ1-1; TRBD1 aligns across 8 bases. The CDR3 has 16 amino acids. The junction had 9 bases not matched to a gene; V was cut back by 4 bases and J by 2 bases. Germline CDR1 is MGHRA and CDR2 is YSYEKL.

This chain connects TRBV20-1 to TRBJ2-7, with D possibly TRBD2 on 5 matching bases. The CDR3 totals 12 residues. CDR1 and CDR2 (germline): DFQATT, SNEGSKA (reference sequence). Deletions cut 6 bases from V and 2 bases from J, with 11 bases between. The CDR3 DNA reads as TGCAGTGCAAAGGACGGGACCTACGAGCAGTACTTC. It codes for CSAKDGTYEQYF.

This clonotype has a handful of counts. The chain recombines TRBV20-1 with TRBJ1-2; TRBD1 aligns across 11 bases. Germline loops: CDR1 DFQATT, CDR2 SNEGSKA (reference sequence). V was clipped by 5 bases and J by 4 bases; unmatched bases: 9. The CDR3 length is 15 residues. CDR3 nucleotides: TGCAGTGCTCGAAGGACAGGGGGCTGGACCTATGGCTACACCTTC. This encodes CSARRTGGWTYGYTF.

The chain has TRBV7-6 and TRBJ2-3; 8 nucleotides align to TRBD1. This CDR3 has 16 residues. V was clipped by 4 bases and J by 5 bases; unmatched bases: 11. Germline V CDR1 and CDR2: SGHVS, FNYEAQ. CDR3 DNA: TGTGCCAGCAGCTCGACGGGTGGACAGGGCCTAGATACGCAGTATTTT. Protein product: CASSSTGGQGLDTQYF.

This clonotype appeared a few times. The chain recombines TRBV7-2 with TRBJ2-2, with TRBD1 matching 10 bases. Germline CDR1 is SGHTA and CDR2 is FQGNSA. The CDR3 runs 17 residues. With V trimmed by 7 bases and J by 6 bases, 14 bases remained unmatched. CDR3 nucleotides: TGTGCCAGCAATATTCCGGGACAGGGGAGCCCGGCCGGGGAGCTGTTTTTT. Amino acid sequence: CASNIPGQGSPAGELFF.

The rearrangement uses TRBV6-1 and TRBJ1-5, with a weak D call TRBD1 (6 bases). V was clipped by 6 bases and J by 9 bases, with 21 bases between them. The germline gives CDR1 MNHNS, CDR2 SASEGT. The CDR3 is 15 residues long. The CDR3 DNA follows: TGTGCCAGCAGCGACCCAGGGGTCTCCTCGTGGCCCCAGCATTTT. Translating gives CASSDPGVSSWPQHF.

The chain joins TRBV12-3 or TRBV12-4 to TRBJ2-5; D gene unclear. There are 16 residues in the CDR3. V was trimmed by 2 bases and J by 0 bases, leaving 13 bases between them. CDR3 in amino acids: CASSLRAETYQETQYF. CDR3 sequence (DNA): TGTGCCAGCAGTTTACGGGCAGAGACGTACCAAGAGACCCAGTACTTC.